The 30 T cell receptor beta chains presented below share a single source sample, sequenced in a study of spatial heterogeneity in lung cancer. Indicated time point: sample taken at primary tumor resection. TCRdb called the 5' RACE reads again in MiXCR, with one record for every CDR3 protein. This table holds about 3,300 distinct CDR3 sequences, around 9.8% found once. The starting material was normal lung tissue next to the tumor, obtained at surgery. These receptors were taken from a male donor with early-stage non-small cell lung cancer.

This clonotype counts as medium-sized. This chain links TRBV7-2 with TRBJ1-5; D perhaps matches TRBD1 (5 bases). The germline CDR1 and CDR2 sequences are SGHTA and FQGNSA. The CDR3 is made up of 15 amino acids. With 4 bases removed from V and 2 bases from J, the gap between germline ends came to 12 bases. The CDR3 nucleotides read TGTGCCAGCAGCTCCCAGGGAATAGGCAATCAGCCCCAGCATTTT. Its translation is CASSSQGIGNQPQHF.

This clonotype showed up many times. The V call is TRBV5-1, the J call TRBJ2-5; 11 bases match TRBD2. Germline lookup yields CDR1 SGHRS and CDR2 YFSETQ. This CDR3 is 15 amino acids long. V trimming: 5 bases; J trimming: 1 base; junction bases outside the gene matches: 4. This CDR3 reads CASRLTSGAQETQYF. The CDR3 nucleotides read TGCGCCAGCAGGTTGACTAGCGGGGCCCAAGAGACCCAGTACTTC.

The V gene is TRBV4-1, the J gene TRBJ2-7; TRBD1 matches at 9 bases. Losses at the gene ends were 2 bases for V and 4 bases for J; bases not matched to a gene: 6. This CDR3 has 15 amino acids. Germline values: CDR1 MGHRA, CDR2 YSYEKL. CDR3 sequence: CASSQTQGAQYEQYF. As DNA, the CDR3 is TGCGCCAGCAGCCAAACACAGGGGGCGCAATACGAGCAGTACTTC.

This clonotype is termed medium-sized. This chain joins TRBV3-1 and TRBJ1-4; a possible D gene is TRBD1 (5 bases). In germline, CDR1 is LGHDT, CDR2 YNNKEL (reference sequence). Between the trimmed V and J ends, which lost 3 bases and 7 bases, there was a span of 18 bases. CDR3 length: 16 amino acids. CDR3 in amino acids: CASSQGQIGAGEKLFF. CDR3 sequence (DNA): TGTGCCAGCAGCCAGGGCCAAATCGGGGCGGGTGAAAAACTGTTTTTT.

This clonotype was observed a few times. The genes are TRBV29-1 and TRBJ2-1; TRBD2 matches 10 bases. Germline lookup yields CDR1 SQVTM and CDR2 ANQGSEA. J gave up 4 bases and V 5 bases, and 2 bases lay outside the gene matches. The CDR3 extends over 13 amino acids. The CDR3 sequence: CSVSGGGYNEQFF. Here the CDR3 DNA reads TGCAGCGTTAGCGGGGGGGGATACAATGAGCAGTTCTTC.

By its share, this clonotype is medium-sized. V is TRBV27 and J is TRBJ2-3; D may correspond to TRBD1 or TRBD2 (5 bases each). V lost 3 bases, J lost 5 bases, and 12 bases lay in between. The CDR3 has 14 amino acids. The germline V gene has CDR1 MNHEY and CDR2 SMNVEV (reference sequence). The CDR3 DNA reads TGTGCCAGCAGTTTTGTGGGGGTGAGAGATACGCAGTATTTT. Its translation is CASSFVGVRDTQYF.

This chain links TRBV3-1 with TRBJ2-3, with D unclear. The V end was cut by 2 bases, the J end by 5 bases, with 5 bases between. Germline-derived CDR1 and CDR2 are LGHDT and YNNKEL (reference sequence). This CDR3 is built from 12 residues. CDR3 residues: CASSQLGDTQYF. The CDR3 DNA follows: TGTGCCAGCAGCCAATTGGGAGATACGCAGTATTTT.

This clonotype showed up just a few times. V gene TRBV5-4 combines with J gene TRBJ2-5, with D possibly TRBD1 on 5 matching bases. Germline lookup yields CDR1 SGHNT and CDR2 YYREEE (reference sequence). This CDR3 comprises 13 residues. Deletions cut 1 base from V and 5 bases from J, with 9 bases between. CDR3 in amino acids: CASSLRGLETQYF. CDR3 coding DNA: TGTGCCAGCAGCTTGAGGGGCTTGGAGACCCAGTACTTC.

Within the sample, this clonotype is large. The chain employs TRBV6-2 or TRBV6-3 and TRBJ1-2; a weak D match, TRBD1 (5 bases). The CDR3 contains 17 residues. Germline lookup yields CDR1 MNHEY and CDR2 SVGEGT. V was shortened by 6 bases and J by 6 bases, with 26 bases between the two germline ends. CDR3 DNA sequence: TGTGCCAGCAGCCCGACGGGGGTTCGGGCCCCGTTGGATGGCTACACCTTC. Translated: CASSPTGVRAPLDGYTF.

This clonotype was counted many times. The chain uses TRBV4-3 and TRBJ2-5; the D is unclear. Germline loops: CDR1 LGHNA, CDR2 YSLEER. This CDR3 comprises 13 residues. V lost 0 bases, J lost 5 bases, and 7 bases lay in between. The CDR3 DNA reads as TGCGCCAGCAGCCAAGACCCCGGGGAGACCCAGTACTTC. Translated, it gives CASSQDPGETQYF.

The V call is TRBV7-2, the J call TRBJ2-5, with a weak D call TRBD1 (6 bases). Germline V gives CDR1 SGHTA, CDR2 FQGNSA. CDR3 length equals 15 residues. The V gene lost 5 bases and the J gene lost 4 bases, with 17 bases spanning the gap. In DNA, the CDR3 is TGTGCCAGCAGCCCCCGAGGCAGGGGAAGAGAGACCCAGTACTTC. Protein: CASSPRGRGRETQYF.

Relative to its sample, this clonotype is medium-sized. The rearrangement joins TRBV6-6 to TRBJ2-7; 8 bases agree with TRBD1. Losses at the gene ends were 6 bases for V and 0 bases for J; bases not matched to a gene: 7. In germline, CDR1 is MNHNY, CDR2 SVGAGI (reference sequence). This CDR3 has 15 amino acids. This chain's CDR3 is CASSETGGSSYEQYF. CDR3 in DNA: TGTGCCAGCAGCGAAACAGGGGGGAGCTCCTACGAGCAGTACTTC.

V and J are TRBV5-1 and TRBJ1-2, with a tentative D call TRBD1 (6 bases). Germline V gives CDR1 SGHRS, CDR2 YFSETQ. The V gene lost 4 bases and the J gene lost 2 bases, with 18 bases spanning the gap. This CDR3 has 16 amino acids. CDR3 protein: CASSLSLTGANYGYTF. The CDR3 nucleotides read TGCGCCAGCAGCCTTTCCCTGACAGGTGCGAACTATGGCTACACCTTC.

This clonotype was recorded a few times. V is TRBV11-2 and J is TRBJ2-2; D possibly corresponds to TRBD2 (7 bases). There are 14 residues in the CDR3. The germline CDR1 and CDR2 sequences are SGHAT and FQNNGV. V was cut by 8 bases and J by 5 bases, with 15 bases left in between. In DNA, the CDR3 is TGTGCCAGCCGCCGGGGGGCGCGGACCGGGGAGCTGTTTTTT. Translation gives CASRRGARTGELFF. The whole variable domain, filled in from reference TRBV11-2 and TRBJ2-2, reads EAGVAQSPRYKIIEKRQSVAFWCNPISGHATLYWYQQILGQGPKLLIQFQNNGVVDDSQLPKDRFSAERLKGVDSTLKIQPAKLEDSAVYLCASRRGARTGELFFGEGSRLTVL.

By share, this clonotype ranks as medium-sized (0.01 to 0.1%). The CDR3, as DNA: TGTGCCAGCAGTCTGGAGCCCGCCGGGTCACAAGTCGATGGCTACACCTTC. This translates into CASSLEPAGSQVDGYTF. The genes are TRBV27 and TRBJ1-2; D gene unclear. Germline CDR1 MNHEY, CDR2 SMNVEV (reference sequence). Trimming left V 5 bases short and J 6 bases short, with 25 bases between. This CDR3 is 17 amino acids long.

Judged by abundance, this clonotype is medium-sized (0.01 to 0.1%). CDR3 loop: CASSPAGASSYNEQFF. In DNA, the CDR3 is TGTGCCAGCAGCCCCGCCGGTGCTTCCTCCTACAATGAGCAGTTCTTC. The rearrangement uses TRBV11-2 and TRBJ2-1; D gene uncertain. Germline loops: CDR1 SGHAT, CDR2 FQNNGV. The length of the CDR3 is 16 residues. Between the trimmed V and J ends, which lost 5 bases and 0 bases, there was a span of 14 bases.

This clonotype was detected many times. The chain is built from TRBV28 and TRBJ1-1; D possibly corresponds to TRBD1 (5 bases). Trimming shortened V by 6 bases and J by 2 bases, and 16 bases separated the two germline ends. The germline gives CDR1 MDHEN, CDR2 SYDVKM. The CDR3 sequence is 15 residues long. The CDR3 bases are TGTGCCAGCAGCAACCTCCAGGGTTTCAACACTGAAGCTTTCTTT. Residues: CASSNLQGFNTEAFF.

In its sample, this clonotype is large. The V call is TRBV6-5, the J call TRBJ1-1; D is unresolved. The germline V and J ends were trimmed by 10 bases and 2 bases, with 8 bases remaining between them. The CDR3 is 11 amino acids. Germline V gene sequence: CDR1 MNHEY, CDR2 SVGAGI. As DNA, the CDR3 is TGTGCCACCGGACCTAACACTGAAGCTTTCTTT. Translation: CATGPNTEAFF.

The chain couples TRBV7-2 to TRBJ2-3; D unresolved. Germline values: CDR1 SGHTA, CDR2 FQGNSA. The CDR3 covers 14 residues. V lost 2 bases to trimming and J lost 0 bases, with 6 bases between them. CDR3 amino acids: CASSLLTSTDTQYF. The CDR3 coding sequence is TGTGCCAGCAGCTTACTAACTAGCACAGATACGCAGTATTTT.

This clonotype was seen repeatedly, ten times or more. The chain joins TRBV4-1 to TRBJ1-1; D remains ambiguous. Germline CDR1 MGHRA, CDR2 YSYEKL. Trimming pared 4 bases from V and 13 bases from J, leaving 19 bases between. This CDR3 is 13 amino acids long. In nucleotides, the CDR3 is TGCGCCAGCAGCCCAGCCCGGACGTCTTTCAATTTCTTT. Translated, it gives CASSPARTSFNFF.

This clonotype occurred many times. The J gene is TRBJ1-4, the V gene TRBV14; possible D gene TRBD1, 5 bases. Germline CDR1 reads SGHDN; CDR2 reads FVKESK. This CDR3 is 15 amino acids long. V was trimmed by 4 bases and J by 0 bases, leaving 9 bases between them. The CDR3 loop reads CASSRLTATNEKLFF. DNA of the CDR3: TGTGCCAGCAGCCGCCTGACAGCAACTAATGAAAAACTGTTTTTT.

This clonotype was detected many times. The chain couples TRBV5-5 to TRBJ2-5, with D unclear. Trimming took off 0 bases at V and 7 bases at J, with 7 bases between the two ends. This CDR3 comprises 12 residues. The germline V gene encodes CDR1 SGHKS and CDR2 YYEKEE (reference sequence). CDR3 sequence: CASSLEKVTQYF. The CDR3 bases are TGTGCCAGCAGCTTGGAGAAGGTGACCCAGTACTTC.

This sequence joins TRBV4-1 and TRBJ2-1; TRBD1 might be the D (5 bases). CDR1 MGHRA and CDR2 YSYEKL come from the germline V gene. V lost 1 base and J lost 8, with 15 bases in between. This CDR3 is 15 amino acids long. CDR3 in amino acids: CASSQVQNRLDEQFF. CDR3 nucleotides: TGCGCCAGCAGCCAAGTCCAGAACAGGTTAGATGAGCAGTTCTTC.

The chain employs TRBV18 and TRBJ2-5; D possibly matches TRBD1 or TRBD2 (6 bases each). CDR1 and CDR2 (germline): KGHSH, LQKENI. V was cut by 2 bases and J by 4 bases, with 11 bases left in between. The CDR3 is made up of 14 amino acids. The CDR3 protein is CASSPKGGGETQYF. CDR3 coding DNA: TGTGCCAGCTCACCAAAAGGAGGGGGAGAGACCCAGTACTTC.

By share, this clonotype counts as medium-sized (0.01 to 0.1%). This chain connects TRBV7-2 to TRBJ2-1; TRBD1 matches at 7 bases. The V gene end was trimmed by 5 bases and the J gene end by 2 bases; junction bases not matched to a gene: 6. The CDR3 length is 15 residues. Germline V gene data show CDR1 as SGHTA and CDR2 as FQGNSA. CDR3 region: CASSPRQGTYNEQFF. DNA of the CDR3: TGTGCCAGCAGCCCACGACAGGGCACCTACAATGAGCAGTTCTTC.

This clonotype was recorded many times. The V gene is TRBV24-1, the J gene TRBJ2-1, with 10 bases aligning to TRBD2. After removal of 4 bases from V and 4 bases from J, the junction contained 6 bases not matched to a gene. The CDR3 is made up of 16 amino acids. Germline lookup yields CDR1 KGHDR and CDR2 SFDVKD. The CDR3 DNA follows: TGTGCCACCAGTGACTATCGACTAGCGGGTTACAATGAGCAGTTCTTC. It encodes CATSDYRLAGYNEQFF.

By frequency in the sample, this clonotype is medium-sized. The chain links TRBV11-2 to TRBJ1-3; D is uncertain. The CDR3 has 14 residues. Germline CDR1 reads SGHAT; CDR2 reads FQNNGV. Trimming pared 2 bases from V and 4 bases from J, leaving 9 bases between. The CDR3: CASSLNGQGNTIYF. For the CDR3, the DNA is TGTGCCAGCAGCTTAAATGGTCAAGGAAACACCATATATTTT.

The chain has TRBV15 and TRBJ2-3, with D perhaps matching TRBD2 (6 bases). The V end was cut by 1 base, the J end by 3 bases, with 8 bases between. The germline gives CDR1 LNHNV, CDR2 YYDKDF (reference sequence). This CDR3 spans 14 amino acids. In DNA, the CDR3 is TGTGCCACCAGCAGAGTGGAGGGAACAGATACGCAGTATTTT. This encodes CATSRVEGTDTQYF.

Relative to its sample, this clonotype is large. This chain links TRBV19 with TRBJ2-7; D might be TRBD1 or TRBD2, each matching 5 bases. Germline V gene data show CDR1 as LNHDA and CDR2 as SQIVND (reference sequence). Trimming removed 3 bases from V and 2 bases from J, with 11 bases in between. The CDR3 sequence is 14 residues long. The CDR3 sequence is CASSIRDGAYEQYF. DNA of the CDR3: TGTGCCAGTAGTATTCGGGACGGAGCCTACGAGCAGTACTTC. Full variable domain (missing parts from reference TRBV19 and TRBJ2-7): DGGITQSPKYLFRKEGQNVTLSCEQNLNHDAMYWYRQDPGQGLRLIYYSQIVNDFQKGDIAEGYSVSREKKESFPLTVTSAQKNPTAFYLCASSIRDGAYEQYFGPGTRLTVT.

This chain connects TRBV2 to TRBJ2-3, with 9 positions matching TRBD2. CDR1 and CDR2 from the germline V gene are SNHLY and FYNNEI. CDR3 length equals 13 residues. With V trimmed by 8 bases and J by 1 base, 1 base remained unmatched. Here the CDR3 DNA reads TGTGCCAGCTTAGCGGGAGGCACAGATACGCAGTATTTT. Its translation is CASLAGGTDTQYF.